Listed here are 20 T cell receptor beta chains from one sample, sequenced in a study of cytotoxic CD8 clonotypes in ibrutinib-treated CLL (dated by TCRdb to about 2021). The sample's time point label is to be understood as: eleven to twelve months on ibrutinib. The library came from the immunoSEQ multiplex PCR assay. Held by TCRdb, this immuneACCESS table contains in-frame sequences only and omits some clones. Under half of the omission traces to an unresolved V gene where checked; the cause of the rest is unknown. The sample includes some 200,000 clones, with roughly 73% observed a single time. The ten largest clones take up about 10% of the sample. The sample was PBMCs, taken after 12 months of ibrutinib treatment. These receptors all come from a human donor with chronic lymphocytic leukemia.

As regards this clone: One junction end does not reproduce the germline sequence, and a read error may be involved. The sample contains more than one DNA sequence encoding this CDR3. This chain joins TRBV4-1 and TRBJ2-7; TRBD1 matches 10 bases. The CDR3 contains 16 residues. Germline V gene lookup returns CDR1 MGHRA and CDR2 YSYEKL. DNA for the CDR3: TGCGCCAGCAGCCAACTACTGGGACAGGGGTGGGACGAGCAGTACTTT. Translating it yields CASSQLLGQGWDEQYF.

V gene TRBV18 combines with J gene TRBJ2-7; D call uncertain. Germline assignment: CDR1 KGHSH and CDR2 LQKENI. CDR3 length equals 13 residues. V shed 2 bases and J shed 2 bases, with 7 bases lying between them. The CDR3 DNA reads TGTGCCAGCTCACCAGGCGGCACCTACGAGCAGTACTTC. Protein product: CASSPGGTYEQYF.

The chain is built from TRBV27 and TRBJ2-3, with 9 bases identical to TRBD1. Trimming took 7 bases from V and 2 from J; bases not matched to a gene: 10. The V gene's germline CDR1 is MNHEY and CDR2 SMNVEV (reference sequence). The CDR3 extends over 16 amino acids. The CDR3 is CASNLRGQGFTDTQYF. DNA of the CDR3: TGTGCCAGCAACCTTAGGGGACAGGGCTTCACAGATACGCAGTATTTT.

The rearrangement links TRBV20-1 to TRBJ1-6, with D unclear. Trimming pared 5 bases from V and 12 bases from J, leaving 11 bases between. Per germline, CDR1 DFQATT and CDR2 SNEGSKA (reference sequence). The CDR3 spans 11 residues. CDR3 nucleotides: TGCAGTGCTCCCATGGACCAACCCCTCCACTTT. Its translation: CSAPMDQPLHF.

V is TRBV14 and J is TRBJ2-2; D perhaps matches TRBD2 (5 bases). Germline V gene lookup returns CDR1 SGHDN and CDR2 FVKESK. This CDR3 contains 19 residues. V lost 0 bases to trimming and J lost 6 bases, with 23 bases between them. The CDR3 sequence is CASSQDRFDDSWGAGELFF. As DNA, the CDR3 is TGTGCCAGCAGCCAAGATCGGTTCGACGACTCGTGGGGAGCCGGGGAGCTGTTTTTT.

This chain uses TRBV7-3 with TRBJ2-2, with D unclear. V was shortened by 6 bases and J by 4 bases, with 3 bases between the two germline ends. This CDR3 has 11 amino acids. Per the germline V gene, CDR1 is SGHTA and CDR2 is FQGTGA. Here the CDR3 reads CASSGTGELFF. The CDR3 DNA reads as TGTGCCAGCAGTGGCACCGGGGAGCTGTTTTTT.

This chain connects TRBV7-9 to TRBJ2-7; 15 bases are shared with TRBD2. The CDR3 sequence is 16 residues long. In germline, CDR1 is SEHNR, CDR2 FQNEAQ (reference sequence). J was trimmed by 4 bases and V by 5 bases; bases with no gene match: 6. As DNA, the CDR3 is TGTGCCAGCAGCCAGGTGGGACTAGCGGGAGGATACGAGCAGTACTTC. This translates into CASSQVGLAGGYEQYF.

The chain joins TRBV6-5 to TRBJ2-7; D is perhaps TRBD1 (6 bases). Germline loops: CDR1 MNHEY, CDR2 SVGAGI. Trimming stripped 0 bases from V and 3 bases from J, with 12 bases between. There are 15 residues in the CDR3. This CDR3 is CASSYSSGDNYEQYF. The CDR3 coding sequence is TGTGCCAGCAGTTACTCGTCAGGGGATAACTACGAGCAGTACTTC.

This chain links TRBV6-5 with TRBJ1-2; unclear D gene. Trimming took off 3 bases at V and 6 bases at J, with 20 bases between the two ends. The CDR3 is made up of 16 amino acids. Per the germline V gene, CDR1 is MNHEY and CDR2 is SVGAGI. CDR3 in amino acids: CASSYNLRPTPDGYTF. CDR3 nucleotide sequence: TGTGCCAGCAGTTATAACCTCCGGCCTACGCCCGATGGCTACACCTTC.

The CDR3 DNA is TGTGCCGGTCGGGGGGTCTCCTACGAGCAGTACTTC. Translation: CAGRGVSYEQYF. This chain joins TRBV21-1 and TRBJ2-7; the D call TRBD2 from the table was never checked on the DNA. TRBV21-1 is classified as a pseudogene. This CDR3 contains 12 residues.

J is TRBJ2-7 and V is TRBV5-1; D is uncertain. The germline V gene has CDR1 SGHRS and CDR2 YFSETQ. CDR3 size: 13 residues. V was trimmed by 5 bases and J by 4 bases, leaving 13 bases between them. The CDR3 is CASSYRPGYEQYF. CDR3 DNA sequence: TGCGCCAGCAGTTACAGACCCGGATACGAGCAGTACTTC. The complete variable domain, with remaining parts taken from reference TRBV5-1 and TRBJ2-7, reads KAGVTQTPRYLIKTRGQQVTLSCSPISGHRSVSWYQQTPGQGLQFLFEYFSETQRNKGNFPGRFSGRQFSNSRSEMNVSTLELGDSALYLCASSYRPGYEQYFGPGTRLTVT.

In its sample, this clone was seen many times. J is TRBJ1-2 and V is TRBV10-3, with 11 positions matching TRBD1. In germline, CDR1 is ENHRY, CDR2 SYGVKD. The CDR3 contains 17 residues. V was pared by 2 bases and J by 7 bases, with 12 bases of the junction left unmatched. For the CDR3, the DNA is TGTGCCATCAGTGAGGGGGACAGGGGGAAGGGACACTCTGGCTACACCTTC. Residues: CAISEGDRGKGHSGYTF.

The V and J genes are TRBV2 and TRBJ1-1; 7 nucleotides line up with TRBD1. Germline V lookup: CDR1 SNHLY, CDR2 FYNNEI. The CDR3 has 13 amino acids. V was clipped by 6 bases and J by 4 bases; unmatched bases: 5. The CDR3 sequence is CASRDRSATEAFF. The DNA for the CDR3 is TGTGCCAGCAGGGACAGGTCGGCCACTGAAGCTTTCTTT.

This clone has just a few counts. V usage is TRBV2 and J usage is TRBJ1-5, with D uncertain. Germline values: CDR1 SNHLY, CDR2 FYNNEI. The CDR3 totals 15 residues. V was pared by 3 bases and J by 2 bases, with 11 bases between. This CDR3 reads CASSDPTRGNQPQHF. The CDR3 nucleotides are TGTGCCAGCAGTGACCCTACGAGGGGCAATCAGCCCCAGCATTTT.

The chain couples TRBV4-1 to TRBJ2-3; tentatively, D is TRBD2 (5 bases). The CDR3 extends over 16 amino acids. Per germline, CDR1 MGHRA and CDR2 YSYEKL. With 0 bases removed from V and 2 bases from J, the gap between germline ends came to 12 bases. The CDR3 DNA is TGCGCCAGCAGCCAAGATCCGGGGAGCAACACAGATACGCAGTATTTT. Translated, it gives CASSQDPGSNTDTQYF.

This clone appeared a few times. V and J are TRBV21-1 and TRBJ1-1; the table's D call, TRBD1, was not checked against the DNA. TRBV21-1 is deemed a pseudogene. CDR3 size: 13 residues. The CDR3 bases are TGTGCCAGCAGCAGACACGCCAACACTGAAGCTTTCTTT. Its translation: CASSRHANTEAFF.

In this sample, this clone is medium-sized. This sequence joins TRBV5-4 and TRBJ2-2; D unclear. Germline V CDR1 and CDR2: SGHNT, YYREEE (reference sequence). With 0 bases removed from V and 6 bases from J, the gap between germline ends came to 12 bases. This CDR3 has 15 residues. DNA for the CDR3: TGTGCCAGCAGCTTGGACAGCCTGCTGTCCGGGGAGCTGTTTTTT. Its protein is CASSLDSLLSGELFF.

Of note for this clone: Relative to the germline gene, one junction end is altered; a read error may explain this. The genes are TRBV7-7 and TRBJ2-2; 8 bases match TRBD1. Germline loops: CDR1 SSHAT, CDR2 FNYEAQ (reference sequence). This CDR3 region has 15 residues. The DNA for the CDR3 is TGTGCTAGCAGCTTAGGTCAGGGGGCCGCCGGGGAGCTGTTTTTT. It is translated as CASSLGQGAAGELFF.

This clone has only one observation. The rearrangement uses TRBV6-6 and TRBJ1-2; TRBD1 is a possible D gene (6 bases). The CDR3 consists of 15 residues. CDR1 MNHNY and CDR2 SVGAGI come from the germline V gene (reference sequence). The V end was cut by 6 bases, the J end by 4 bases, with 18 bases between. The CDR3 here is CASSDVQGLGYGYTF. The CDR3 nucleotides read TGTGCCAGCAGCGACGTACAGGGTCTCGGCTATGGCTACACCTTC.

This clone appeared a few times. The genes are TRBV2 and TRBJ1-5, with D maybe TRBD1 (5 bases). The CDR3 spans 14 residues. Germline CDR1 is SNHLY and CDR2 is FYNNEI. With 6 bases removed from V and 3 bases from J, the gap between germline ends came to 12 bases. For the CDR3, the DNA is TGTGCCAGCAGCCCAGACAGTTACAATCAGCCCCAGCATTTT. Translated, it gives CASSPDSYNQPQHF.